Shown below are 21 T cell receptor beta chains from a single sample sequenced in a study of CD4 T cells in relation to SARS-CoV-2 and coronaviruses (dated by TCRdb to the early 2020s). CD4+ T cells from unexposed donors were collected before the COVID-19 pandemic (2011-2018). After around 10 days of culture, CD4+ T cells were isolated with the EasySep CD4+ T cell isolation kit. What these receptors recognize is not known. The library was made by the immunoSEQ multiplex PCR assay. The immuneACCESS repertoire file appears here via TCRdb, limited to in-frame rearrangements. These files lack a portion of the clones; in checked studies, under half of the deficit traces to unresolved V genes, and the cause of the others is not known. The sample table shows roughly 18,000 clones, and 70% to 80% are seen once. The ten most abundant clones make up approximately 31% of the sample. Source material: CD4+ T cells from PBMCs, cultured in vitro. These receptors were obtained from a human donor in good health.

V is TRBV7-2 and J is TRBJ1-3; D uncertain. Germline CDR1 SGHTA, CDR2 FQGNSA. The CDR3 loop spans 14 amino acids. V lost 1 base to trimming and J lost 4 bases, with 8 bases between them. The CDR3 sequence: CASSLVGLGNTIYF. The DNA of the CDR3 is TGTGCCAGCAGCTTAGTAGGTTTGGGAAACACCATATATTTT.

The chain joins TRBV6-5 to TRBJ1-2, with 8 bases aligning to TRBD1. J lost 1 base, V lost 5 bases, and 6 bases had no gene match. This CDR3 contains 15 residues. Germline V gene sequence: CDR1 MNHEY, CDR2 SVGAGI. CDR3 in amino acids: CASSQQGVVNYGYTF. The DNA of the CDR3 is TGTGCCAGCAGTCAACAGGGGGTGGTTAACTATGGCTACACCTTC.

The rearrangement links TRBV11-1 to TRBJ1-2; D is unresolved. Trimming removed 2 bases at V and 6 bases at J, with 7 bases between. The germline V gene encodes CDR1 SGHAT and CDR2 FQDESV (reference sequence). This CDR3 spans 12 amino acids. The CDR3 sequence is CASSLYRDGYTF. The CDR3 DNA reads as TGTGCCAGCAGCTTATATAGGGATGGCTACACCTTC.

V and J are TRBV3-1 (or the pseudogene TRBV3-2) and TRBJ2-1, with unresolved D. V gave up 2 bases and J gave up 5 bases, with 4 bases separating them. Germline loops: CDR1 LGHDT, CDR2 YNNKEL (reference sequence). This CDR3 spans 12 amino acids. The CDR3 loop is CASSQSNNEQFF. The CDR3 DNA sequence: TGTGCCAGCAGCCAATCCAACAATGAGCAGTTCTTC.

This chain uses TRBV11-1 with TRBJ1-5, with D unresolved. The germline gives CDR1 SGHAT, CDR2 FQDESV (reference sequence). V lost 5 bases to trimming and J lost 4 bases, with 15 bases between them. The CDR3 contains 15 residues. The CDR3 sequence is CASSVNIDDNQPQHF. As DNA, the CDR3 is TGTGCCAGCAGCGTCAACATCGACGATAATCAGCCCCAGCATTTT.

The rearrangement uses TRBV6-2 or TRBV6-3 and TRBJ2-7, with 8 bases identical to TRBD2. Germline CDR1 MNHEY, CDR2 SVGEGT. The CDR3 length is 13 residues. After removal of 5 bases from V and 3 bases from J, the junction contained 3 bases not matched to a gene. In nucleotides, the CDR3 is TGTGCCAGCAGTATAGCGGGAATCTACGAGCAGTACTTC. As protein: CASSIAGIYEQYF.

This clone was seen once. The rearrangement joins TRBV25-1 to TRBJ1-1, with D possibly matching TRBD1 (6 bases). The CDR3 extends over 17 amino acids. Trimming left V 2 bases short and J 2 bases short, with 18 bases between. The germline CDR1 and CDR2 sequences are MGHDK and SYGVNS. CDR3 coding DNA: TGTGCCAGCAGTGAAATGGGGGGGCCCATTCTCAACACTGAAGCTTTCTTT. Translation gives CASSEMGGPILNTEAFF.

The rearrangement joins TRBV5-1 to TRBJ1-1; D might be TRBD1 (6 bases). This CDR3 is 15 amino acids long. V was clipped by 0 bases and J by 1 base, with 10 bases between them. The germline V gene encodes CDR1 SGHRS and CDR2 YFSETQ. In DNA, the CDR3 is TGCGCCAGCAGCTTGGACGGACAGAAGAACACTGAAGCTTTCTTT. It yields the protein CASSLDGQKNTEAFF.

The gene calls are TRBV6-5 and TRBJ2-7; possible D gene TRBD2, 6 bases. The germline V and J ends were trimmed by 6 bases and 2 bases, with 14 bases remaining between them. The CDR3 covers 14 residues. Germline assignment: CDR1 MNHEY and CDR2 SVGAGI. CDR3 region: CASRMGGGTYEQYF. The CDR3 DNA reads as TGTGCCAGCAGGATGGGGGGTGGGACCTACGAGCAGTACTTC.

The rearrangement joins TRBV25-1 to TRBJ2-7, with 11 bases identical to TRBD1. Losses at the gene ends were 3 bases for V and 3 bases for J; bases not matched to a gene: 4. This CDR3 comprises 15 residues. Germline CDR1 reads MGHDK; CDR2 reads SYGVNS. CDR3 sequence: CASSDGGTGGYEQYF. In DNA, the CDR3 is TGTGCCAGCAGTGACGGGGGGACAGGGGGCTACGAGCAGTACTTC.

This clone has more than one count but fewer than ten. V and J are TRBV29-1 and TRBJ1-1; D possibly corresponds to TRBD1 (6 bases). Germline V lookup: CDR1 SQVTM, CDR2 ANQGSEA. V was pared by 3 bases and J by 4 bases, with 12 bases between. The CDR3 is made up of 13 amino acids. As DNA, the CDR3 is TGCAGCGTTGAGGGACAAGGGCCCACTGAAGCTTTCTTT. Residues: CSVEGQGPTEAFF.

This chain links TRBV9 with TRBJ2-7; 8 positions match TRBD2. Per germline, CDR1 SGDLS and CDR2 YYNGEE. There are 16 residues in the CDR3. The V gene end was trimmed by 0 bases and the J gene end by 1 base; junction bases not matched to a gene: 6. This chain's CDR3 is CASSVDSSGLSYEQYF. The CDR3 bases are TGTGCCAGCAGCGTAGACTCTAGCGGGTTGTCCTACGAGCAGTACTTC.

The chain combines TRBV24-1 with TRBJ2-1, with 12 bases that match TRBD2. There are 17 residues in the CDR3. Germline CDR1 reads KGHDR; CDR2 reads SFDVKD. Trimming at V came to 5 bases and at J to 8 bases, leaving 12 bases not matched to a gene. Written as DNA, the CDR3 is TGTGCCACCAGTGTCGCCTGGACTAGCGGGATGGGGGATGAGCAGTTCTTC. Residues: CATSVAWTSGMGDEQFF.

V is TRBV5-1 and J is TRBJ1-4; 7 positions match TRBD1. Germline CDR1 SGHRS, CDR2 YFSETQ. J gave up 8 bases and V 2 bases, and 9 bases lay outside the gene matches. There are 15 residues in the CDR3. DNA for the CDR3: TGCGCCAGCAGCTTCCAGGGGGAGCCTGGGGAAAAACTGTTTTTT. Translated: CASSFQGEPGEKLFF.

The chain recombines TRBV2 with TRBJ1-1; TRBD1 aligns across 7 bases. This CDR3 is built from 13 residues. The germline gives CDR1 SNHLY, CDR2 FYNNEI. V was pared by 7 bases and J by 4 bases, with 6 bases of the junction left unmatched. Here the CDR3 DNA reads TGTGCCAGCAACCGGGACAGTGGCACTGAAGCTTTCTTT. Translation: CASNRDSGTEAFF.

Only a few counts were recorded for this clone. The genes are TRBV10-3 and TRBJ2-2; TRBD1 is a possible D gene (6 bases). This CDR3 has 15 amino acids. Germline loops: CDR1 ENHRY, CDR2 SYGVKD. V lost 4 bases to trimming and J lost 3 bases, with 12 bases between them. The CDR3 protein is CAISVNRVDTGELFF. For the CDR3, the DNA is TGTGCCATCAGTGTTAACAGGGTGGACACCGGGGAGCTGTTTTTT.

This chain connects TRBV7-9 to TRBJ2-5; 14 bases agree with TRBD2. Germline assignment: CDR1 SEHNR and CDR2 FQNEAQ (reference sequence). The V gene end was trimmed by 5 bases and the J gene end by 1 base; junction bases not matched to a gene: 3. This CDR3 contains 16 residues. CDR3 nucleotides: TGTGCCAGCAGCCTAGGGACTAGCGGGGGCCAAGAGACCCAGTACTTC. Its translation is CASSLGTSGGQETQYF.

The chain uses TRBV2 and TRBJ1-1; TRBD1 is a possible D gene (6 bases). Germline values: CDR1 SNHLY, CDR2 FYNNEI. With 11 bases removed from V and 5 bases from J, the gap between germline ends came to 21 bases. CDR3 length: 14 amino acids. In DNA form, the CDR3 reads TGTGCCCGACTCTCAGGGGAAGTTGGGACTGAAGCTTTCTTT. Translated: CARLSGEVGTEAFF.

The V and J genes are TRBV27 and TRBJ1-2; a weak D match, TRBD1 (5 bases). The V end was cut by 2 bases, the J end by 3 bases, with 7 bases between. CDR1 is MNHEY, CDR2 SMNVEV, per germline (reference sequence). The CDR3 has 13 residues. CDR3 DNA: TGTGCCAGCAGTTTAACAGGTTACTATGGCTACACCTTC. As protein: CASSLTGYYGYTF.

The V call is TRBV28, the J call TRBJ2-1; 9 nucleotides align to TRBD1. The CDR3 has 16 residues. The V segment lost 5 bases and the J segment 2 bases; nucleotides outside the gene matches: 7. CDR1 and CDR2 from the germline V gene are MDHEN and SYDVKM. The CDR3 sequence: CASSQTRDRAYNEQFF. CDR3 bases: TGTGCCAGCAGTCAAACCCGGGACAGGGCCTACAATGAGCAGTTCTTC.

The chain employs TRBV6-1 and TRBJ2-7, with D maybe TRBD2 (6 bases). The CDR3 is 15 residues long. The germline V and J ends were trimmed by 0 bases and 0 bases, with 9 bases remaining between them. Germline lookup yields CDR1 MNHNS and CDR2 SASEGT. The CDR3 spells CASSEAGGNSYEQYF. Here the CDR3 DNA reads TGTGCCAGCAGTGAAGCTGGCGGGAACTCCTACGAGCAGTACTTC.